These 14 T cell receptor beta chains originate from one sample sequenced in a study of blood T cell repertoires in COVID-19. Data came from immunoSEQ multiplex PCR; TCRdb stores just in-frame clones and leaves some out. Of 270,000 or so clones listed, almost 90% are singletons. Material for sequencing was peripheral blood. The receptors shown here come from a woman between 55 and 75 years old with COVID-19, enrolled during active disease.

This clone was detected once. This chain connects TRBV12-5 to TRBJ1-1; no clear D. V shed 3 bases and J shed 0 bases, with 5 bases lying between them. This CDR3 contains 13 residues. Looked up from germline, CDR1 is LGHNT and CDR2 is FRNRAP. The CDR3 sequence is CASGLRVNTEAFF. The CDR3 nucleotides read TGTGCTAGTGGTTTAAGAGTGAACACTGAAGCTTTCTTT.

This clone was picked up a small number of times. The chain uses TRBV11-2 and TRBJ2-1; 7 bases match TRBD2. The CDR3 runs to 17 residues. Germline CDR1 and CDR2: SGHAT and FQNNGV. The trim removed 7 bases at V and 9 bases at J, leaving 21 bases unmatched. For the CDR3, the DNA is TGTGCCAGCACCTCCAAGGTAGCGGGTACCCCTAGCGCTGAGCAGTTCTTC. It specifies CASTSKVAGTPSAEQFF. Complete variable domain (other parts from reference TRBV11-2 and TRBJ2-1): EAGVAQSPRYKIIEKRQSVAFWCNPISGHATLYWYQQILGQGPKLLIQFQNNGVVDDSQLPKDRFSAERLKGVDSTLKIQPAKLEDSAVYLCASTSKVAGTPSAEQFFGPGTRLTVL.

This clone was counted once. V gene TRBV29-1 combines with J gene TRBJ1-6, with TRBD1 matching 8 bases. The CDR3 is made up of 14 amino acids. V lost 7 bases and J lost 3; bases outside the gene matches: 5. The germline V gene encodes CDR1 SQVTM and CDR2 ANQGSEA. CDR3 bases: TGCAGCGCGACAGGGGTTCACTATAATTCACCCCTCCACTTT. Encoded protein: CSATGVHYNSPLHF.

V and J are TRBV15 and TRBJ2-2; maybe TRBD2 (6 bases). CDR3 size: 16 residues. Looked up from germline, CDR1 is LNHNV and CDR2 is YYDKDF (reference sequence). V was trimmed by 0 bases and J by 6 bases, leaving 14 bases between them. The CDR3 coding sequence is TGTGCCACCAGCAGAGATTTGGGGAGGCGGGCCGGGGAGCTGTTTTTT. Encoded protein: CATSRDLGRRAGELFF.

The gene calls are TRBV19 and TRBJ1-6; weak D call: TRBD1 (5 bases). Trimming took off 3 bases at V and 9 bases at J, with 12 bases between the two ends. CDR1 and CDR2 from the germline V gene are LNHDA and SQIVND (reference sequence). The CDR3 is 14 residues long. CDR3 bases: TGTGCCAGTAGTATTTACGGGAGGGGTTCACCCCTCCACTTT. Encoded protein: CASSIYGRGSPLHF.

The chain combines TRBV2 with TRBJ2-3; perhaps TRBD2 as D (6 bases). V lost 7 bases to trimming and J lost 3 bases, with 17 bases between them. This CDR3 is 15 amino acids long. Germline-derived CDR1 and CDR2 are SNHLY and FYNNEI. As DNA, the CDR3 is TGTGCCAGCAATTCCCGGGACTTGGGAACAGATACGCAGTATTTT. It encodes CASNSRDLGTDTQYF.

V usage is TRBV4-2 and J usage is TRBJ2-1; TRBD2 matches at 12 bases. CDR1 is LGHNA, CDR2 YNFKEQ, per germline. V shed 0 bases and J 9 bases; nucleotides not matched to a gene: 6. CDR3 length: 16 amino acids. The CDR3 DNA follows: TGTGCCAGCAGCCAAGATCTAGCGGGGGGGCCGGGTGAGCAGTTCTTC. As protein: CASSQDLAGGPGEQFF.

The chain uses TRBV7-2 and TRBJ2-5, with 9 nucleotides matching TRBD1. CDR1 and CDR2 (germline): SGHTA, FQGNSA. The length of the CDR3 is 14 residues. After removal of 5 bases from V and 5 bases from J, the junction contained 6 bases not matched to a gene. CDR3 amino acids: CASSPRDRAETQYF. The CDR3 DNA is TGTGCCAGCAGCCCCCGGGACAGGGCGGAGACCCAGTACTTC.

The CDR3 protein is CASSFQGGTEAFF. The DNA of the CDR3 is TGTGCCAGCAGTTTTCAGGGTGGGACTGAAGCTTTCTTT. The chain links TRBV6-5 to TRBJ1-1, with TRBD1 as a possible D gene (5 bases). The germline gives CDR1 MNHEY, CDR2 SVGAGI. V was pared by 4 bases and J by 5 bases, with 11 bases between. CDR3 size: 13 residues.

This chain's CDR3 is CASRGESDNSPLHF. In DNA form, the CDR3 reads TGTGCTAGCCGGGGGGAGAGCGATAATTCACCCCTCCACTTT. The rearrangement uses TRBV12-5 and TRBJ1-6; D possibly corresponds to TRBD1 (5 bases). V lost 9 bases and J 5 bases, leaving 14 bases between the germline ends. The germline V gene encodes CDR1 LGHNT and CDR2 FRNRAP. The CDR3 has 14 amino acids.

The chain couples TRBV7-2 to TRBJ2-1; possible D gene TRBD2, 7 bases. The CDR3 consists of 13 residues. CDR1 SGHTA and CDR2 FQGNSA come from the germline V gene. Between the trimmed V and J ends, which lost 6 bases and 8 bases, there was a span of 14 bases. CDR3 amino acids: CASSVGGAYEQFF. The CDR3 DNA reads TGTGCCAGCAGTGTGGGGGGGGCATATGAGCAGTTCTTC.

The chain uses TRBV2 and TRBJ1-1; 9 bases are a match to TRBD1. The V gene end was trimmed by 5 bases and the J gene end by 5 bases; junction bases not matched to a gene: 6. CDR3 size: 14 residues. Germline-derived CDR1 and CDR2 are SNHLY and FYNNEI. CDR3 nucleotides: TGTGCCAGCAGTCTGGGACAGGGAAGGACTGAAGCTTTCTTT. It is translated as CASSLGQGRTEAFF.

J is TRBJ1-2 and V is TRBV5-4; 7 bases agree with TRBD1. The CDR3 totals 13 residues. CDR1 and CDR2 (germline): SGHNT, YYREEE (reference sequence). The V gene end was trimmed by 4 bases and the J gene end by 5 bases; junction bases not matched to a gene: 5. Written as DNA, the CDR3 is TGTGCCAGCAGCACGGGGACAGCGTATGGCTACACCTTC. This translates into CASSTGTAYGYTF.

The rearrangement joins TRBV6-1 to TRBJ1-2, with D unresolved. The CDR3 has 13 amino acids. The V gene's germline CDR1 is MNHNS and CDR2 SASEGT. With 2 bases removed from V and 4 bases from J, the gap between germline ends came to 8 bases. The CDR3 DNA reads TGTGCCAGCAGTGAACGGTCGAGCTATGGCTACACCTTC. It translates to CASSERSSYGYTF.